The rows below give T cell receptor beta chains drawn from one sample of a study of control samples from healthy donors and cancer patients. The assay was immunoSEQ multiplex PCR, and TCRdb's table has in-frame clones only and misses some. The repertoire holds some 64,000 clones, with over 75% as singletons. Sequenced: PBMCs. These receptors were collected from a woman in her forties or fifties with colorectal cancer. Each CDR3 is given with its conserved first and last residue. A D gene is named only where the DNA matches it firmly.

V gene	J gene	D gene	CDR3 protein
TRBV29-1	TRBJ1-2	-	CSVEDLKGINGYTF
TRBV5-1	TRBJ2-3	-	CASSADGGTDTQYF
TRBV11-2	TRBJ1-2	-	CASSRMTVTNYGYTF
TRBV19	TRBJ2-3	TRBD1	CASSGTGWTDTQYF
TRBV20-1	TRBJ2-3	TRBD2	CSASQAGGPDTQYF
TRBV7-6	TRBJ2-5	-	CASSFSKQETQYF
TRBV2	TRBJ1-2	TRBD1	CASSESRGFNYGYTF
TRBV7-2	TRBJ2-1	-	CASSLENTGYNEQFF
TRBV6-5	TRBJ2-2	-	CASSYGQHTGELFF
TRBV27	TRBJ2-1	-	CASSRGLSISYNEQFF
TRBV4-1	TRBJ1-5	-	CASSHLGSGDQPQHF
TRBV2	TRBJ1-4	-	CASIEELTNEKLFF
TRBV19	TRBJ2-5	-	CATSRSGTQYF
TRBV28	TRBJ2-1	TRBD2	CASSQPDQRELLEQFF
TRBV30	TRBJ1-1	-	CAWTMTVGAFF
TRBV5-1	TRBJ1-1	-	CASSPGGGLMLEAFF
TRBV5-1	TRBJ1-1	-	CASSLSGTENTEAFF
TRBV5-1	TRBJ2-1	-	CASSFGGQSDEQFF
TRBV7-8	TRBJ2-2	-	CASRDTGELFF
TRBV28	TRBJ1-2	-	CASSPQRNYGYTF
TRBV5-6	TRBJ2-1	TRBD2	CASSFTGLAGDNEQFF
TRBV2	TRBJ1-5	TRBD1	CASSGSIGQGGQPQHF
TRBV7-9	TRBJ2-2	TRBD2	CASSLTAAGRGGPGELFF
TRBV6-5	TRBJ2-2	TRBD2	CASSRGRDTGELFF
TRBV7-3	TRBJ2-5	TRBD2	CASSEKMGLEKETQYF
TRBV19	TRBJ1-1	TRBD1	CASSPRQGRTEAFF
TRBV7-8	TRBJ2-4	-	CASSLNRENIQYF
TRBV19	TRBJ2-1	-	CASADQGGNEQFF
TRBV7-3	TRBJ2-2	-	CASSLSGGTVNTGELFF
TRBV10-3	TRBJ1-1	-	CAISESLGAEAFF
TRBV28	TRBJ2-1	-	CASSLWESNEQFF
TRBV7-6	TRBJ1-3	TRBD1	CASSLRYRGRGGNTIYF
TRBV2	TRBJ1-1	-	CASSLQGPNTEAFF
TRBV7-3	TRBJ1-1	TRBD1	CASSLSTGGLNTEAFF
TRBV4-1	TRBJ1-5	-	CASSQEGGGDKPQHF
TRBV19	TRBJ2-3	TRBD2	CASSIVTGGRTDTQYF
TRBV19	TRBJ2-3	-	CASSPGTTDQTQYF
TRBV30	TRBJ1-6	TRBD1	CAWRYLGQNYNSPLHF
TRBV5-1	TRBJ2-5	TRBD1	CASSGQASQETQYF
TRBV2	TRBJ2-1	-	CASSGFRGSTMPSGNEQFF
TRBV30	TRBJ2-7	TRBD1	CAWRDLTGDDEQYF
TRBV27	TRBJ1-6	-	CASSLLIAHQTNSPLHF
TRBV28	TRBJ1-5	-	CASSLGGSRNQPQHF
TRBV3-1/TRBV3-2	TRBJ2-1	-	CASSRGLGASYNEQFF
TRBV19	TRBJ2-5	-	CASASGETQYF